The 32 T cell receptor beta chains given below trace back to one sample, sequenced in a study of response to subunit inactivated influenza vaccine. TCRdb re-analysed the RT-PCR reads in MiXCR, keeping a single row per CDR3 protein. The data contain roughly 500,000 distinct CDR3 sequences, more than 15% of them singletons. This specimen was CD4+ T cells sorted from PBMCs, taken less than 30 months after vaccination. The receptors were gathered from a man aged 50-75 years who received an inactivated influenza vaccine.

This chain joins TRBV12-3 or TRBV12-4 and TRBJ2-3; either TRBD1 or TRBD2 may supply D (5 bases each). Trimming shortened V by 5 bases and J by 7 bases, and 19 bases separated the two germline ends. The CDR3 extends over 15 amino acids. The CDR3 nucleotides are TGTGCCAGCAGTAGTAAACGGGACGACGGGAATACGCAGTATTTT. Its translation: CASSSKRDDGNTQYF.

The chain combines TRBV7-2 with TRBJ1-2, with a tentative D call TRBD1 (6 bases). V lost 3 bases and J lost 7, with 18 bases in between. There are 15 residues in the CDR3. Germline CDR1 reads SGHTA; CDR2 reads FQGNSA. The DNA for the CDR3 is TGTGCCAGCAGCTTCCGGGCAGGGGAATTGGGTGGCTACACCTTC. Its protein product is CASSFRAGELGGYTF.

The CDR3 spells CSASATGTRGGEQYF. The CDR3 nucleotides read TGCAGTGCTAGCGCAACCGGGACTAGAGGCGGCGAGCAGTACTTC. The V gene is TRBV20-1, the J gene TRBJ2-7, with 8 positions matching TRBD2. CDR3 length equals 15 residues. V shed 3 bases and J 6 bases; nucleotides not matched to a gene: 13. Germline V CDR1 and CDR2: DFQATT, SNEGSKA (reference sequence).

This clonotype was seen more than once but under ten times. The V call is TRBV12-3 or TRBV12-4, the J call TRBJ2-7; D tentatively reads TRBD1 or TRBD2 (6 bases each). With 1 base removed from V and 6 bases from J, the gap between germline ends came to 10 bases. The CDR3 covers 13 residues. CDR3 DNA: TGTGCCAGCAGTTTAGTCACGGGGGCCGAGCAGTACTTC. It is translated as CASSLVTGAEQYF.

This clonotype was picked up a small number of times. The V gene is TRBV14, the J gene TRBJ2-1; 8 bases align to TRBD1. Germline V gene lookup returns CDR1 SGHDN and CDR2 FVKESK. Losses at the gene ends were 1 base for V and 4 bases for J; bases not matched to a gene: 3. CDR3 length equals 15 residues. DNA for the CDR3: TGTGCCAGCAGCCAAGGGACAGGGAATTACAATGAGCAGTTCTTC. It encodes CASSQGTGNYNEQFF.

This chain links TRBV10-3 with TRBJ2-2; D remains unclear. V shed 3 bases and J shed 3 bases, with 8 bases lying between them. The CDR3 has 14 amino acids. Germline V gene sequence: CDR1 ENHRY, CDR2 SYGVKD. CDR3 sequence reads: CAISDSSYTGELFF. In DNA form, the CDR3 reads TGTGCCATCAGTGATTCGTCCTACACCGGGGAGCTGTTTTTT.

The rearrangement links TRBV12-3 or TRBV12-4 to TRBJ2-1; 15 nucleotides agree with TRBD2. V was clipped by 7 bases and J by 10 bases; unmatched bases: 11. There are 16 residues in the CDR3. The CDR3: CASIPKGLAGGEEQFF. The CDR3 DNA sequence: TGTGCCAGCATACCCAAGGGACTAGCGGGGGGAGAAGAGCAGTTCTTC.

This clonotype was observed a few times. The CDR3 sequence: CASNLGSPWGRALFF. The CDR3 nucleotides read TGTGCCAGCAACCTTGGATCTCCCTGGGGAAGGGCACTGTTTTTT. V gene TRBV21-1 combines with J gene TRBJ1-4; TRBD1 was called by the table and not checked on the DNA. TRBV21-1 is a pseudogene segment. The CDR3 has 15 amino acids.

The rearrangement uses TRBV2 and TRBJ2-2; D is unclear. Germline V lookup: CDR1 SNHLY, CDR2 FYNNEI. The CDR3 runs 12 residues. The V gene lost 6 bases and the J gene lost 7 bases, with 9 bases spanning the gap. The CDR3 reads CASSRWNGELFF. The CDR3 nucleotides read TGTGCCAGCAGCCGTTGGAACGGGGAGCTGTTTTTT.

The CDR3 DNA reads TGTGCCAGCACCCTCTCTCGAGCCGACGAGCAGTACTTC. This encodes CASTLSRADEQYF. The J gene is TRBJ2-7, the V gene TRBV5-6, with D uncertain. The CDR3 covers 13 residues. The V end was cut by 6 bases, the J end by 5 bases, with 15 bases between. Germline V gene data show CDR1 as SGHDT and CDR2 as YYEEEE.

In this sample, this clonotype turned up a few times. The chain has TRBV12-3 or TRBV12-4 and TRBJ2-7, with 8 bases aligning to TRBD1. The junction had 6 bases not matched to a gene; V was cut back by 5 bases and J by 3 bases. This CDR3 spans 14 amino acids. CDR3 DNA: TGTGCCAGCAGTCCCGACAGGGGAGGCTACGAGCAGTACTTC. Its protein product is CASSPDRGGYEQYF.

The rearrangement links TRBV7-9 to TRBJ2-1, with 10 bases aligning to TRBD2. The CDR3 consists of 15 residues. Germline CDR1 SEHNR, CDR2 FQNEAQ (reference sequence). Unmatched junction bases numbered 7, after V lost 5 bases and J lost 6 bases. The CDR3 sequence: CASSATSGARNEQFF. In DNA, the CDR3 is TGTGCCAGCAGCGCTACTAGCGGGGCCCGCAATGAGCAGTTCTTC.

The chain recombines TRBV5-4 with TRBJ2-1; 7 bases agree with TRBD2. Germline V gene sequence: CDR1 SGHNT, CDR2 YYREEE (reference sequence). V lost 2 bases to trimming and J lost 3 bases; unmatched junction nucleotides: 5. The CDR3 extends over 15 amino acids. CDR3 sequence: CASSFGGGGYNEQFF. In DNA form, the CDR3 reads TGTGCCAGCAGCTTCGGCGGGGGTGGCTACAATGAGCAGTTCTTC. Drawing the rest from reference TRBV5-4 and TRBJ2-1, the complete variable domain is ETGVTQSPTHLIKTRGQQVTLRCSSQSGHNTVSWYQQALGQGPQFIFQYYREEENGRGNFPPRFSGLQFPNYSSELNVNALELDDSALYLCASSFGGGGYNEQFFGPGTRLTVL.

The chain recombines TRBV20-1 with TRBJ2-3; TRBD2 might be the D (6 bases). CDR3 length equals 14 residues. The germline CDR1 and CDR2 sequences are DFQATT and SNEGSKA (reference sequence). Trimming left V 0 bases short and J 3 bases short, with 10 bases between. The CDR3 bases are TGCAGTGCTAGAGATCTCGGGAGAACAGATACGCAGTATTTT. Its translation: CSARDLGRTDTQYF.

In nucleotides, the CDR3 is TGTGCCAGCAGCCGGGGGTTAAGCGACGAGCAGTACTTC. It codes for CASSRGLSDEQYF. This rearrangement joins TRBV7-9 to TRBJ2-7; weak D call: TRBD2 (6 bases). Deletions cut 5 bases from V and 5 bases from J, with 13 bases between. The length of the CDR3 is 13 residues. Germline CDR1 SEHNR, CDR2 FQNEAQ (reference sequence).

The V gene is TRBV6-2 or TRBV6-3, the J gene TRBJ2-2, with 9 bases lining up with TRBD1. Germline values: CDR1 MNHEY, CDR2 SVGEGT. The CDR3 spans 18 residues. Trimming cost V 5 bases and J 4 bases; bases outside gene matches: 14. The CDR3 nucleotides are TGTGCCAGCAGTCGGGACAGGGAAATCGGTTTGAGCACCGGGGAGCTGTTTTTT. Translation gives CASSRDREIGLSTGELFF.

The chain has TRBV27 and TRBJ1-4; 8 bases align to TRBD1. CDR3 length equals 15 residues. From germline, CDR1 is MNHEY and CDR2 SMNVEV (reference sequence). Trimming cost V 3 bases and J 8 bases; bases outside gene matches: 8. The CDR3, as DNA: TGTGCCAGCAGTTTCAGACAGGGGCGATCAGAAAAACTGTTTTTT. It is translated as CASSFRQGRSEKLFF. Full variable domain (rest looked up from reference TRBV27 and TRBJ1-4): EAQVTQNPRYLITVTGKKLTVTCSQNMNHEYMSWYRQDPGLGLRQIYYSMNVEVTDKGDVPEGYKVSRKEKRNFPLILESPSPNQTSLYFCASSFRQGRSEKLFFGSGTQLSVL.

CDR3 coding DNA: TGTGCCAGCTCACCGGGCAGAGTGAACACTGAAGCTTTCTTT. Translation gives CASSPGRVNTEAFF. V usage is TRBV18 and J usage is TRBJ1-1; no clear D gene. CDR3 length: 14 residues. V was clipped by 3 bases and J by 0 bases, with 8 bases between them. Germline V gene data show CDR1 as KGHSH and CDR2 as LQKENI.

The CDR3 loop reads CASTRLGTRRAQETQYF. Here the CDR3 DNA reads TGTGCCAGCACCCGACTCGGGACTAGACGGGCCCAAGAGACCCAGTACTTC. The chain has TRBV12-3 or TRBV12-4 and TRBJ2-5, with TRBD2 identical over 8 bases. The CDR3 has 17 residues. Trimming at V came to 7 bases and at J to 1 base, leaving 14 bases not matched to a gene.

This clonotype was seen only a few times. The chain uses TRBV18 and TRBJ2-7; perhaps TRBD1 as D (5 bases). The ends were cut back, 4 bases at V and 5 bases at J, with 18 bases in the middle. From germline, CDR1 is KGHSH and CDR2 LQKENI. The CDR3 totals 15 residues. The CDR3 sequence is CASSQTDKPPDEQYF. In nucleotides, the CDR3 is TGTGCCAGCTCACAAACGGACAAGCCCCCTGACGAGCAGTACTTC.

This clonotype was observed a handful of times. The gene calls are TRBV3-1 and TRBJ1-2; 7 bases match TRBD1. The CDR3 totals 11 residues. The V gene end was trimmed by 8 bases and the J gene end by 4 bases; junction bases not matched to a gene: 1. Per the germline V gene, CDR1 is LGHDT and CDR2 is YNNKEL (reference sequence). The CDR3 DNA reads as TGTGCCAGCCAGGGGGTCTATGGCTACACCTTC. The encoded protein is CASQGVYGYTF.

J is TRBJ1-2 and V is TRBV12-3 or TRBV12-4; D gene unclear. This CDR3 spans 11 amino acids. The V end lost 6 bases, the J end lost 6 bases, and 8 bases lay between the germline ends. For the CDR3, the DNA is TGTGCCAGCAGCGTCATGAATGGCTACACCTTC. Amino acids: CASSVMNGYTF.

This clonotype was observed a handful of times. The chain links TRBV6-2 or TRBV6-3 to TRBJ1-1; possible D gene TRBD1, 5 bases. V was trimmed by 6 bases and J by 3 bases, leaving 14 bases between them. Germline V gene data show CDR1 as MNHEY and CDR2 as SVGEGT. The CDR3 totals 14 residues. CDR3: CASRVTPRDTEAFF. The CDR3 region has the DNA TGTGCCAGCAGAGTGACCCCCAGGGACACTGAAGCTTTCTTT.

The V and J genes are TRBV6-6 and TRBJ2-3; D is ambiguous. CDR1 MNHNY and CDR2 SVGAGI come from the germline V gene (reference sequence). CDR3 length: 13 amino acids. Trimming cost V 1 base and J 4 bases, with 6 bases left between them. Here the CDR3 DNA reads TGTGCCAGCAGTTACTTGGGGTCAGATACGCAGTATTTT. Its protein is CASSYLGSDTQYF.

The V and J genes are TRBV7-2 and TRBJ2-3; the D gene is possibly TRBD2 (7 bases). The germline CDR1 and CDR2 sequences are SGHTA and FQGNSA. The germline V and J ends were trimmed by 0 bases and 0 bases, with 10 bases remaining between them. The CDR3 has 16 amino acids. The CDR3 DNA reads TGTGCCAGCAGCTTAGCAGGGGGGGCTAGCACAGATACGCAGTATTTT. It translates to CASSLAGGASTDTQYF.

The chain employs TRBV7-7 and TRBJ2-7; 12 positions agree with TRBD2. The germline CDR1 and CDR2 sequences are SSHAT and FNYEAQ (reference sequence). V shed 1 base, J shed 0 bases, and the junction held 1 base outside the gene matches. This CDR3 spans 16 amino acids. In nucleotides, the CDR3 is TGTGCCAGCAGCTTAGAGACTAGCGGGAGCTCCTACGAGCAGTACTTC. Residues: CASSLETSGSSYEQYF. Full variable domain (missing parts from reference TRBV7-7 and TRBJ2-7): GAGVSQSPRYKVTKRGQDVTLRCDPISSHATLYWYQQALGQGPEFLTYFNYEAQPDKSGLPSDRFSAERPEGSISTLTIQRTEQRDSAMYRCASSLETSGSSYEQYFGPGTRLTVT.

The chain recombines TRBV2 with TRBJ2-6, with a possible D match to TRBD1 (5 bases). V lost 6 bases, J lost 0 bases, and 6 bases lay in between. Germline CDR1 reads SNHLY; CDR2 reads FYNNEI. The CDR3 runs to 14 residues. CDR3 sequence (DNA): TGTGCCAGCAGGGACAACTCTGGGGCCAACGTCCTGACTTTC. This translates into CASRDNSGANVLTF. Complete variable domain (other parts from reference TRBV2 and TRBJ2-6): EPEVTQTPSHQVTQMGQEVILRCVPISNHLYFYWYRQILGQKVEFLVSFYNNEISEKSEIFDDQFSVERPDGSNFTLKIRSTKLEDSAMYFCASRDNSGANVLTFGAGSRLTVL.

This chain connects TRBV10-3 to TRBJ2-7; D is possibly TRBD1 (5 bases). Germline V gene lookup returns CDR1 ENHRY and CDR2 SYGVKD. Trimming stripped 3 bases from V and 6 bases from J, with 12 bases between. The CDR3 length is 13 residues. CDR3 in DNA: TGTGCCATCAGTGACCTCAGGGAACGCGAGCAGTACTTC. It yields the protein CAISDLREREQYF.

The chain combines TRBV29-1 with TRBJ1-1; D is unclear. This CDR3 region has 12 residues. The V end lost 4 bases, the J end lost 0 bases, and 6 bases lay between the germline ends. Germline V gene data show CDR1 as SQVTM and CDR2 as ANQGSEA. The CDR3 bases are TGCAGCGTTGGACGGTTGAACACTGAAGCTTTCTTT. This codes for CSVGRLNTEAFF.

Only a few counts were recorded for this clonotype. The chain carries TRBV12-3 or TRBV12-4 and TRBJ2-7; D perhaps matches TRBD2 (5 bases). The V gene lost 0 bases and the J gene lost 0 bases, with 12 bases spanning the gap. The length of the CDR3 is 16 residues. The CDR3 loop reads CASSLAPADSSYEQYF. Written as DNA, the CDR3 is TGTGCCAGCAGTTTAGCCCCAGCGGATAGCTCCTACGAGCAGTACTTC.

This clonotype has a handful of counts. The chain couples TRBV7-9 to TRBJ1-1; tentatively, D is TRBD1 (6 bases). V gave up 11 bases and J gave up 8 bases, with 18 bases separating them. CDR3 length: 12 amino acids. Germline assignment: CDR1 SEHNR and CDR2 FQNEAQ (reference sequence). Here the CDR3 reads CAYGGQLYEAFF. In DNA form, the CDR3 reads TGTGCCTATGGGGGGCAGCTATACGAAGCTTTCTTT. Full variable domain (outside the CDR3, taken from reference TRBV7-9 and TRBJ1-1): DTGVSQNPRHKITKRGQNVTFRCDPISEHNRLYWYRQTLGQGPEFLTYFQNEAQLEKSRLLSDRFSAERPKGSFSTLEIQRTEQGDSAMYLCAYGGQLYEAFFGQGTRLTVV.

Remarks on this clonotype: Possible read error: a much larger clone is one base away. This chain joins TRBV12-3 or TRBV12-4 and TRBJ2-2; 7 bases are shared with TRBD2. The CDR3 is 13 residues long. V was pared by 2 bases and J by 7 bases, with 1 base of the junction left unmatched. The CDR3 nucleotides are TGTGCCAGCAGTTTACGGGGGGTCGGGGAGCTGTTTTTT. This gives the protein CASSLRGVGELFF.